This T cell receptor beta chain derives from a study of patients and donors after allogeneic stem cell transplantation. Each CDR3 protein is one row after TCRdb ran MiXCR on the RT-PCR reads. Of approximately 150,000 distinct CDR3 sequences listed, approximately 31% are singletons. CDR3 size: 16 residues. Germline values: CDR1 LGHNA, CDR2 YSLEER. Deletions cut 0 bases from V and 3 bases from J, with 12 bases between. The sample taken for sequencing was blood, either unsorted or a sorted T cell fraction (not recorded which). This clonotype was sampled from a human donor who was either an allogeneic HSCT recipient or a stem cell or donor lymphocyte infusion donor (not recorded which). It is not recorded whose cells these are; they may come from a transplant donor. The chain links TRBV4-3 to TRBJ2-1, with D possibly being TRBD2 (5 bases). The CDR3 sequence: CASSQDNSGYYNEQFF. CDR3 in DNA: TGCGCCAGCAGCCAAGATAACTCGGGATACTACAATGAGCAGTTCTTC.